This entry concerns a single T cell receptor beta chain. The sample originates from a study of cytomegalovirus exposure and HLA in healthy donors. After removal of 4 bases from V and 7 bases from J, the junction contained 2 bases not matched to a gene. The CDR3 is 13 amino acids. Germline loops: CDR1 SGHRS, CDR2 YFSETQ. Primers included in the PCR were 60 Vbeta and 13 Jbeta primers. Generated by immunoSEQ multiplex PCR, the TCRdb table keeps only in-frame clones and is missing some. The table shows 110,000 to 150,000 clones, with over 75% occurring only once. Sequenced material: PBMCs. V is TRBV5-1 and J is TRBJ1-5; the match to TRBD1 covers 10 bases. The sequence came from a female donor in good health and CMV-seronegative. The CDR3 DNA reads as TGCGCCAGCAGCCAGGGACAGGGGCAGCCCCAGCATTTT. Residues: CASSQGQGQPQHF.